This T cell receptor beta chain was recorded in a study of blood T cell dynamics during melanoma immunotherapy. Germline V CDR1 and CDR2: WNHNN, SYGVQD (reference sequence). The CDR3 sequence is 13 residues long. V lost 5 bases to trimming and J lost 2 bases, with 9 bases between them. The count of this clone is one. Generated by immunoSEQ multiplex PCR, the TCRdb table keeps only in-frame clones and is missing some. The sample includes about 9,600 clones, 88% of them seen just once. As for time point: pre-treatment baseline. The clonotype originates from a human donor with melanoma. The rearrangement joins TRBV10-1 to TRBJ1-2; D gene ambiguous. The material was blood, obtained from a patient treated with checkpoint blockade. CDR3 coding DNA: TGCGCCAGCAGTTTCGGACTAAACTATGGCTACACCTTC. It codes for CASSFGLNYGYTF.